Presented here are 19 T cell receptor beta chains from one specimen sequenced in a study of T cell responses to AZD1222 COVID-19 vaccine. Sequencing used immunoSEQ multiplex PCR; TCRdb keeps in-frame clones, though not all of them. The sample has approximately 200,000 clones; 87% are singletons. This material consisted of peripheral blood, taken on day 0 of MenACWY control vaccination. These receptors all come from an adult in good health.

In nucleotides, the CDR3 is TGCGCCAGCAGCTTGAGACAGGGTTATGGCTACACCTTC. Translating it yields CASSLRQGYGYTF. The rearrangement links TRBV5-1 to TRBJ1-2; 7 bases are shared with TRBD1. V dropped 1 base and J dropped 5; count of bases not matched to a gene: 2. Germline CDR1 is SGHRS and CDR2 is YFSETQ. This CDR3 spans 13 amino acids.

CDR3 sequence: CSVVGHPETQYF. The CDR3 DNA reads TGCAGCGTTGTTGGCCACCCGGAGACCCAGTACTTC. The chain recombines TRBV29-1 with TRBJ2-5; no reliable D call. V was clipped by 4 bases and J by 5 bases, with 11 bases between them. Germline values: CDR1 SQVTM, CDR2 ANQGSEA. The CDR3 is 12 amino acids.

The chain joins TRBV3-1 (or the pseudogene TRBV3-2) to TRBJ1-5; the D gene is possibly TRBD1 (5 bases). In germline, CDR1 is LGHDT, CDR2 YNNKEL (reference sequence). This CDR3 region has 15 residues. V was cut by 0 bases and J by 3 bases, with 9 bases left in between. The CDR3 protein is CASSQDWGINQPQHF. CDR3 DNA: TGTGCCAGCAGCCAAGATTGGGGGATCAATCAGCCCCAGCATTTT.

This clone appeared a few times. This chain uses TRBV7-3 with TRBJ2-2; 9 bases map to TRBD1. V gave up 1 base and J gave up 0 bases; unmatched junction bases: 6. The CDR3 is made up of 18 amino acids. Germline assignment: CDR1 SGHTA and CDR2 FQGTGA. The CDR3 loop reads CASSLIPRQGANTGELFF. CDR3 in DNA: TGTGCCAGCAGCTTAATTCCGAGACAGGGGGCGAACACCGGGGAGCTGTTTTTT.

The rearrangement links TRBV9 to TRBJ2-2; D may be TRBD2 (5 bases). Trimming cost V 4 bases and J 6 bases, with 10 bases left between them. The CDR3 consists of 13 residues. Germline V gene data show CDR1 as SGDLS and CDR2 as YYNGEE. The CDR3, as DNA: TGTGCCAGCAGCATAGGACTTGCCGGGGAGCTGTTTTTT. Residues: CASSIGLAGELFF.

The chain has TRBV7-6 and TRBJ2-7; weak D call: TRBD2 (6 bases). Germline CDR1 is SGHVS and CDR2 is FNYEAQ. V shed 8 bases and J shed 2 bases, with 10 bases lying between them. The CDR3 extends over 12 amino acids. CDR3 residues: CASGEAPYEQYF. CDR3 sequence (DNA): TGTGCCAGCGGGGAGGCTCCCTACGAGCAGTACTTC. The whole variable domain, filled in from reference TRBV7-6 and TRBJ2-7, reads GAGVSQSPRYKVTKRGQDVALRCDPISGHVSLYWYRQALGQGPEFLTYFNYEAQQDKSGLPNDRFSAERPEGSISTLTIQRTEQRDSAMYRCASGEAPYEQYFGPGTRLTVT.

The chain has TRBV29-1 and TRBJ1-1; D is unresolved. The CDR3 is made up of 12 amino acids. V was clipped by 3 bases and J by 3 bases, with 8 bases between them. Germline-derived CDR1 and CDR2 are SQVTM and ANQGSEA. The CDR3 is CSVDHRDTEAFF. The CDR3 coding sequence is TGCAGCGTTGATCATCGGGACACTGAAGCTTTCTTT.

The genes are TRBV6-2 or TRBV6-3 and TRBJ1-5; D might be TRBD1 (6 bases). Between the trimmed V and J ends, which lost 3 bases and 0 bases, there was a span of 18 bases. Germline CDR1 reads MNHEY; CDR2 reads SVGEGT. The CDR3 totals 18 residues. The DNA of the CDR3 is TGTGCCAGCAGTTATGTCAGCGGGACATTATATAGCAATCAGCCCCAGCATTTT. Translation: CASSYVSGTLYSNQPQHF.

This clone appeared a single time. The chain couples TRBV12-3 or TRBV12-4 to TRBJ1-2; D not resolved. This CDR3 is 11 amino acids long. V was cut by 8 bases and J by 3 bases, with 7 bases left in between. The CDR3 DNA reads TGTGCCAGCTGCCGGGACTATGGCTACACCTTC. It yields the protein CASCRDYGYTF.

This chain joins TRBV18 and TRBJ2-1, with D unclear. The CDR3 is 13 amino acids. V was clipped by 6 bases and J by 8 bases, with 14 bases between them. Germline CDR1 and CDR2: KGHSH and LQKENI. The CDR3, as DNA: TGTGCCAGCTCGCCCCGGTCGATCGATGAGCAGTTCTTC. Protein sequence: CASSPRSIDEQFF.

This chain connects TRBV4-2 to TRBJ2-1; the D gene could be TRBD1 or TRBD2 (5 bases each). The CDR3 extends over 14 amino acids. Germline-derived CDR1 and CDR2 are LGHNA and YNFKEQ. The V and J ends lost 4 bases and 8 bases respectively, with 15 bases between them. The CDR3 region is CASSPSVQGDEQFF. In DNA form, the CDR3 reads TGTGCCAGCAGCCCCTCGGTCCAGGGAGATGAGCAGTTCTTC.

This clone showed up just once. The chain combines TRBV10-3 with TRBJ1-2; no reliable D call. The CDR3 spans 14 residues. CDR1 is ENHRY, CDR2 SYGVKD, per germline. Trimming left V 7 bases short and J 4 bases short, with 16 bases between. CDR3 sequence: CAITYDSTGYGYTF. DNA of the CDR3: TGTGCCATCACCTACGACTCGACGGGCTATGGCTACACCTTC.

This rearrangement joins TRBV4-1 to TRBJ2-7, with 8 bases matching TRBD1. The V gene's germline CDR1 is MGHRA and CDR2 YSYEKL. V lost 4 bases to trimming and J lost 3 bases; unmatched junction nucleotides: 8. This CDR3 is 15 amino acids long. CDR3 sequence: CASSRESGTGYEQYF. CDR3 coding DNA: TGCGCCAGCAGCCGAGAATCCGGGACAGGCTACGAGCAGTACTTC.

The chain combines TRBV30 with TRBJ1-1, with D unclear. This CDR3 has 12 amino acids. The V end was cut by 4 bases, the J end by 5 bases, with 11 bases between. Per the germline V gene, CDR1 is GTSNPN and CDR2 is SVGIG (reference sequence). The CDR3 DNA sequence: TGTGCCTGGACCAAGGCTTTGACTGAAGCTTTCTTT. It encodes CAWTKALTEAFF.

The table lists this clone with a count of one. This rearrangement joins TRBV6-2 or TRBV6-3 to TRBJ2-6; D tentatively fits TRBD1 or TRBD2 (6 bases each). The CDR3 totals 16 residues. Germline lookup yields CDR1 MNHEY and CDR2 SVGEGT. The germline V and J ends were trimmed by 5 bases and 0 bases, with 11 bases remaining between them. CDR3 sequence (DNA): TGTGCCAGCAGTGGGGGGCAGAACTCTGGGGCCAACGTCCTGACTTTC. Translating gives CASSGGQNSGANVLTF.

The CDR3 bases are TGTGCCTGGAGTGGCGGTAGGGGGACCTACGAGCAGTACTTC. Protein: CAWSGGRGTYEQYF. This sequence joins TRBV30 and TRBJ2-7; D is perhaps TRBD1 (6 bases). The CDR3 length is 14 residues. V lost 1 base to trimming and J lost 2 bases, with 12 bases between them. Per germline, CDR1 GTSNPN and CDR2 SVGIG (reference sequence).

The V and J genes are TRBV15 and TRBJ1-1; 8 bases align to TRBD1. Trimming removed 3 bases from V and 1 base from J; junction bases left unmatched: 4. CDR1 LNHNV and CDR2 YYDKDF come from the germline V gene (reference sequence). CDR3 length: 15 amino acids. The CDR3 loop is CATSRAGTGNTEAFF. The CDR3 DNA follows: TGTGCCACCAGCAGGGCCGGGACAGGGAACACTGAAGCTTTCTTT.

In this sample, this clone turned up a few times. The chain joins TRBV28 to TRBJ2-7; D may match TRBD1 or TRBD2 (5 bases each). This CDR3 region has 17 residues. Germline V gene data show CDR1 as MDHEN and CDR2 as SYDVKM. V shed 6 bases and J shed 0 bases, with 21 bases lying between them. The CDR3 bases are TGTGCCAGCAGACCCCGAGGGGACGCGGCTCTCTCCTACGAGCAGTACTTC. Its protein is CASRPRGDAALSYEQYF.

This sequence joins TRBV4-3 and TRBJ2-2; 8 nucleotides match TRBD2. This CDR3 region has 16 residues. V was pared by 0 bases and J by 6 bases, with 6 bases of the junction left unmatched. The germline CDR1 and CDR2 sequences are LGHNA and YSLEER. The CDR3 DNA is TGCGCCAGCAGCCAAGATCCCGGGGGGGAGGCCGGGGAGCTGTTTTTT. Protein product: CASSQDPGGEAGELFF.